A selection of T cell receptor beta chains follows, all from one sample in a study of CD8 T cells in Susac syndrome. TCRdb passed the immunoSEQ multiplex PCR reads through MiXCR, listing each CDR3 protein once. The sample lists about 280,000 distinct CDR3 sequences, 70% to 90% occurring once. The specimen sequenced was CD8+ T cells from PBMCs. The receptor source for this set is a human donor with multiple sclerosis. The CDR3 runs from the conserved cysteine through the conserved F or W. Fields, in order: clone size, V gene, J gene, CDR3 protein. Only part of the rows carry a size: once, few, many, or a class if the clone is expanded.

clone size: -; V gene: TRBV29-1; J gene: TRBJ2-7; CDR3 protein: CSVLGGAYEQYF
clone size: -; V gene: TRBV27; J gene: TRBJ2-5; CDR3 protein: CACRGGYQETQYF
clone size: -; V gene: TRBV29-1; J gene: TRBJ2-2; CDR3 protein: CSVDVAGSTGELFF
clone size: -; V gene: TRBV2; J gene: TRBJ2-7; CDR3 protein: CASSEGIAGEGSYEQYF
clone size: -; V gene: TRBV20-1; J gene: TRBJ2-3; CDR3 protein: CSARDIRLAGTTDTQYF
clone size: -; V gene: TRBV9; J gene: TRBJ2-5; CDR3 protein: CASNIRVGETQYF
clone size: -; V gene: TRBV4-2; J gene: TRBJ2-7; CDR3 protein: CASSQEARGSSYEQYF
clone size: -; V gene: TRBV30; J gene: TRBJ2-1; CDR3 protein: CAWTMGYSYNEQFF
clone size: -; V gene: TRBV6-5; J gene: TRBJ2-2; CDR3 protein: CASSYSSGSLTGELFF
clone size: -; V gene: TRBV12-3/TRBV12-4; J gene: TRBJ2-1; CDR3 protein: CASSLTLDEQFF
clone size: -; V gene: TRBV5-6; J gene: TRBJ1-1; CDR3 protein: CASSLGTGGTYTEAFF
clone size: -; V gene: TRBV7-9; J gene: TRBJ2-7; CDR3 protein: CASSSLQVRGIYEQYF
clone size: few; V gene: TRBV29-1; J gene: TRBJ2-7; CDR3 protein: CSVEEGNYEQYF
clone size: -; V gene: TRBV25-1; J gene: TRBJ2-7; CDR3 protein: CASTRDRGHEQYF
clone size: -; V gene: TRBV7-9; J gene: TRBJ2-3; CDR3 protein: CASSSLVSSTDTQYF
clone size: -; V gene: TRBV7-9; J gene: TRBJ2-1; CDR3 protein: CASSLPIRDEQFF
clone size: -; V gene: TRBV4-1; J gene: TRBJ2-7; CDR3 protein: CASSQGQNFGNYEQYF
clone size: -; V gene: TRBV3-1; J gene: TRBJ1-1; CDR3 protein: CASSQDLWENTEAFF
clone size: -; V gene: TRBV28; J gene: TRBJ2-7; CDR3 protein: CASSSWTSGRPEQYF
clone size: -; V gene: TRBV12-3/TRBV12-4; J gene: TRBJ2-1; CDR3 protein: CASSFIGNWSSYNEQFF
clone size: -; V gene: TRBV7-2; J gene: TRBJ1-1; CDR3 protein: CASSSQTDTEAFF
clone size: -; V gene: TRBV9; J gene: TRBJ2-3; CDR3 protein: CASKGAEKDTQYF
clone size: few; V gene: TRBV28; J gene: TRBJ1-5; CDR3 protein: CASNPGTGSNQPQHF
clone size: -; V gene: TRBV4-1; J gene: TRBJ2-7; CDR3 protein: CASSQESTLHEQYF
clone size: -; V gene: TRBV29-1; J gene: TRBJ2-7; CDR3 protein: CSVEGHGASYEQYF
clone size: -; V gene: TRBV3-1; J gene: TRBJ1-5; CDR3 protein: CASSQDPADYQPQHF
clone size: -; V gene: TRBV12-3/TRBV12-4; J gene: TRBJ1-1; CDR3 protein: CASIPWGHGGNTEAFF
clone size: -; V gene: TRBV11-1; J gene: TRBJ2-2; CDR3 protein: CASSSTGTSAHLANTGELFF
clone size: -; V gene: TRBV28; J gene: TRBJ1-5; CDR3 protein: CASSLWGRESNQPQHF
clone size: -; V gene: TRBV6-5; J gene: TRBJ1-1; CDR3 protein: CASSYVQSGEAFF
clone size: -; V gene: TRBV30; J gene: TRBJ1-1; CDR3 protein: CAWSVTSSEAFF
clone size: -; V gene: TRBV6-1; J gene: TRBJ2-1; CDR3 protein: CASTVRVGGGEEYEQFF
clone size: -; V gene: TRBV25-1; J gene: TRBJ2-5; CDR3 protein: CASSGYRQGGLGTQYF
clone size: -; V gene: TRBV29-1; J gene: TRBJ2-2; CDR3 protein: CSVRDSDTGELFF
clone size: once; V gene: TRBV7-9; J gene: TRBJ2-1; CDR3 protein: CASRSQGTGNNEQFF
clone size: -; V gene: TRBV7-9; J gene: TRBJ1-1; CDR3 protein: CASRSGQQNTEAFF
clone size: few; V gene: TRBV7-8; J gene: TRBJ2-7; CDR3 protein: CASSLAAGSPLRYEQYF
clone size: -; V gene: TRBV28; J gene: TRBJ2-1; CDR3 protein: CASSGLRLLNEQFF
clone size: -; V gene: TRBV7-2; J gene: TRBJ1-1; CDR3 protein: CASSFRHPLMNTEAFF
clone size: -; V gene: TRBV12-3/TRBV12-4; J gene: TRBJ2-1; CDR3 protein: CASSFRGGHNEQFF
clone size: -; V gene: TRBV12-3/TRBV12-4; J gene: TRBJ2-3; CDR3 protein: CASSLGTGSVDTQYF
clone size: -; V gene: TRBV7-9; J gene: TRBJ1-4; CDR3 protein: CASSSPGQRITNEKLFF
clone size: -; V gene: TRBV9; J gene: TRBJ2-7; CDR3 protein: CASSVGPTPPYEQYF
clone size: -; V gene: TRBV12-3/TRBV12-4; J gene: TRBJ2-1; CDR3 protein: CASSFRYNEQFF
clone size: few; V gene: TRBV6-1; J gene: TRBJ2-7; CDR3 protein: CASSSYKGYEQYF
clone size: -; V gene: TRBV3-1; J gene: TRBJ1-1; CDR3 protein: CASTRGSTEAFF
clone size: -; V gene: TRBV7-9; J gene: TRBJ2-7; CDR3 protein: CASSLGGGGALGEQYF